This record concerns one TCR beta chain sequence. In its sample, this clone was seen a few times. Its antigen is not yet known. No clone much larger than this one lies a single base away; base qualities are absent. The data belong to a study of beta chain features in type 1 diabetes (dated by TCRdb to about 2018). In terms of the full investigation: Mean age, gender distribution, total cell number and subset yield were not different between patients and healthy donors. A total of some 100,000,000 sorted cells were examined across all samples, and a strong correlation was observed between cell number per subset and RNA yield. The study compared TCRB repertoires of sorted circulating CD4+ T cell subsets between recently diagnosed type 1 diabetes patients and matched healthy donors. Regulatory and stem cell-like memory subsets were obtained from only 8 patients and about 8 healthy donors, while naive and central memory subsets were obtained from all 28 donors. Overall study outcomes, separate from this receptor: PCR may preferentially amplify shorter templates, but because patient and control samples were amplified and corrected together, any resulting skew would affect both groups equally. Sequencing cDNA rather than genomic DNA could over-represent highly expressing activated cells, although activation and CD3 levels did not differ between groups. A moderate but significant shortening of TCRB CDR3 length was observed in type 1 diabetes patients in all four CD4+ subsets. Patients with type 1 diabetes made fewer insertions and deleted more nucleotides at VDJ recombination sites, implying thymic rearrangement abnormalities. HLA sub-analyses involved small numbers of individuals, so any influence of HLA type on TCRB rearrangement remained unresolved. Naive, central memory and regulatory TCRB repertoires appeared more similar among patients than among healthy donors.

CDR1 and CDR2 (LNHDA, SQIVND) derive from the germline V gene (reference sequence). The germline V end is reduced by 1 base and the J end by 3 bases; junction bases left unmatched: 5. Its CDR3 holds 16 amino acids, cysteine through phenylalanine. The entry retains the CDR3 DNA only, 48 bases that are in frame from base 1. The High Capacity cDNA Reverse Transcription Kit was used to reverse transcribe all of the isolated RNA, meaning that expressed TCRB transcripts were what got sequenced. Naive, central memory and regulatory T cell samples underwent deep immunoSEQ sequencing, averaging approximately 3.5 million total reads per sample. After sorted cells were lysed in RLT buffer, RNA was extracted with DNase-treated RNeasy Micro or Mini kits, with the choice depending on cell number. To prevent cross-contamination, every cell subset was processed on its own, while patient and healthy donor samples were processed together. TCRB sequences were amplified from cDNA with the immunoSEQ multiplex PCR, producing 87-bp fragments spanning the CDR3 region. The amplicons were sequenced using the Illumina HiSeq platform. The paper's processing steps were these. Synthetic template baselines were used to correct PCR bias computationally, reads within Hamming distance 2 were collapsed together, and singletons that could not be merged were discarded. By aligning reads against IMGT, V, D and J genes, CDR3 length, and insertions or deletions at six rearrangement sites were assigned. Within each subset, clonotype counts were normalized to sorted cell number, after which true diversity and Gini coefficients were computed with the tcR R package. Repertoire sharing was quantified using the overlap coefficient calculated on TCRB nucleotide sequences. Out-of-frame TCRB sequences from naive cells were analyzed as a proxy for the pre-selection repertoire. TCRdb re-hosts the immuneACCESS table, in-frame sequences only. Its copies lack some clones; in the studies checked, an unresolved V gene accounts for under half of them, and the cause for the rest is not known. V and J calls and clone size follow that table, whereas D and trimming were derived from the DNA. Here the sample has approximately 150,000 clones; about 10% occur a single time. The ten biggest clones cover 1.3% of the sample.

Each donor gave one peripheral blood draw, roughly 110 mL on average, collected into heparinised tubes. Naive, central memory, regulatory and stem cell-like memory CD4+ T cells were sorted on a BD FACSAria II using a panel including CD45RO, CCR7, CD25, CD127, CD95 and CD27. A purity above 95% was achieved for all sorted populations. PBMCs were isolated right away by Lymphoprep density gradient centrifugation and were stained directly, without culture. Samples were stained and sorted in pairs, with one healthy donor and one patient per experiment, so that batch effects were minimized. The clonotype originates from a man aged 18 to 30 in good health. The sequenced material came from naive CD4+ T cells from blood. In the paper's terms, the cell subset or site label means: true naive CD4+ T cells. The rearrangement combines TRBV19 with TRBJ1-5, and 8 bases in between align with TRBD1. CDR3 reads: CASSIVRTGNNQPQHF. The bases are TGTGCCAGTAGTATAGTTAGGACAGGGAACAATCAGCCCCAGCATTTT.